Shown below are 32 T cell receptor beta chains from a single sample sequenced in a study of cytomegalovirus exposure and HLA in healthy donors. This PCR relied on a set of 60 Vbeta primers and 13 Jbeta primers. The data were produced by immunoSEQ multiplex PCR, yet TCRdb's version contains in-frame clones alone and is incomplete. This sample has 110,000 or so clones; about 77% occur once, and the top ten carry less than 6%. Input material: PBMCs. The receptors derive from a woman younger than 45 in good health and CMV-seropositive.

CDR3 protein: CASSLDLPRAASSYEQYF. The CDR3 DNA sequence: TGTGCCAGCAGCTTAGATCTTCCCAGGGCGGCCAGCTCCTACGAGCAGTACTTC. The chain employs TRBV11-2 and TRBJ2-7, with D possibly TRBD1 on 5 matching bases. In germline, CDR1 is SGHAT, CDR2 FQNNGV. The V end was cut by 0 bases, the J end by 0 bases, with 18 bases between. The CDR3 sequence is 18 residues long. Full variable domain (outside the CDR3, taken from reference TRBV11-2 and TRBJ2-7): EAGVAQSPRYKIIEKRQSVAFWCNPISGHATLYWYQQILGQGPKLLIQFQNNGVVDDSQLPKDRFSAERLKGVDSTLKIQPAKLEDSAVYLCASSLDLPRAASSYEQYFGPGTRLTVT.

This clone was found a few times. The chain has TRBV30 and TRBJ1-1; D gene uncertain. The germline CDR1 and CDR2 sequences are GTSNPN and SVGIG (reference sequence). Trimming removed 2 bases at V and 3 bases at J, with 10 bases between. The length of the CDR3 is 13 residues. The CDR3 loop is CAWSMGSDTEAFF. The DNA of the CDR3 is TGTGCCTGGAGTATGGGCTCCGACACTGAAGCTTTCTTT.

This clone has just a few counts. This sequence joins TRBV18 and TRBJ2-7, with unresolved D. The V gene's germline CDR1 is KGHSH and CDR2 LQKENI. This CDR3 region has 13 residues. Trimming cost V 5 bases and J 5 bases, with 13 bases left between them. CDR3 in amino acids: CASSSEVRNEQYF. For the CDR3, the DNA is TGTGCCAGCTCATCAGAGGTGAGGAACGAGCAGTACTTC.

The rearrangement links TRBV30 to TRBJ1-1; D might be TRBD1 (6 bases). CDR3 length equals 15 residues. Germline-derived CDR1 and CDR2 are GTSNPN and SVGIG (reference sequence). The V end was cut by 4 bases, the J end by 5 bases, with 20 bases between. The chain's CDR3 is CAWNRVGAVGTEAFF. In nucleotides, the CDR3 is TGTGCCTGGAATAGAGTGGGGGCGGTGGGGACTGAAGCTTTCTTT.

The chain joins TRBV19 to TRBJ1-2; no reliable D call. Germline lookup yields CDR1 LNHDA and CDR2 SQIVND (reference sequence). Trimming stripped 3 bases from V and 2 bases from J, with 13 bases between. The CDR3 runs 15 residues. Here the CDR3 reads CASSMAAATNYGYTF. CDR3 bases: TGTGCCAGTAGTATGGCGGCAGCAACGAACTATGGCTACACCTTC.

The CDR3 protein is CASSNRPQGNTEAFF. Here the CDR3 DNA reads TGTGCCAGCAGCAATCGACCCCAGGGGAACACTGAAGCTTTCTTT. The J gene is TRBJ1-1, the V gene TRBV5-6, with D maybe TRBD1 (5 bases). The CDR3 is 15 residues long. Germline V lookup: CDR1 SGHDT, CDR2 YYEEEE. Trimming took 4 bases from V and 1 from J, leaving 14 bases between them. The entire variable domain, with the rest obtained from reference TRBV5-6 and TRBJ1-1, is as follows: DAGVTQSPTHLIKTRGQQVTLRCSPKSGHDTVSWYQQALGQGPQFIFQYYEEEERQRGNFPDRFSGHQFPNYSSELNVNALLLGDSALYLCASSNRPQGNTEAFFGQGTRLTVV.

The chain is built from TRBV6-4 and TRBJ2-3; the match to TRBD2 covers 7 bases. V was clipped by 6 bases and J by 3 bases; unmatched bases: 6. Per the germline V gene, CDR1 is MRHNA and CDR2 is SNTAGT. The CDR3 has 14 residues. CDR3 DNA: TGTGCCAGCAGCGTTACTAGCGCAACAGATACGCAGTATTTT. This gives the protein CASSVTSATDTQYF.

This chain uses TRBV7-9 with TRBJ1-2; D perhaps matches TRBD1 (6 bases). The V gene's germline CDR1 is SEHNR and CDR2 FQNEAQ (reference sequence). With 5 bases removed from V and 6 bases from J, the gap between germline ends came to 10 bases. The CDR3 runs 12 residues. The CDR3 nucleotides read TGTGCCAGCAGCCTTAACAGGGATGGCTACACCTTC. Protein sequence: CASSLNRDGYTF.

The chain uses TRBV11-3 and TRBJ2-2; 9 bases are shared with TRBD1. V shed 4 bases, J shed 6 bases, and the junction held 6 bases outside the gene matches. From germline, CDR1 is SGHNT and CDR2 YENEEA. The CDR3 extends over 15 amino acids. DNA for the CDR3: TGTGCCAGCAGCTCGGACAGGGGCCCAGCCGGGGAGCTGTTTTTT. Translated, it gives CASSSDRGPAGELFF.

CDR3 region: CASSYFRGDGYTF. The CDR3, as DNA: TGTGCCAGCAGTTACTTTCGGGGAGATGGCTACACCTTC. This rearrangement joins TRBV6-5 to TRBJ1-2; no clear D. Germline-derived CDR1 and CDR2 are MNHEY and SVGAGI. The CDR3 covers 13 residues. Trimming took off 1 base at V and 6 bases at J, with 9 bases between the two ends.

This clone was seen a single time. The chain has TRBV14 and TRBJ2-3, with 8 bases that match TRBD1. This CDR3 is 18 amino acids long. With V trimmed by 0 bases and J by 4 bases, 12 bases remained unmatched. Per the germline V gene, CDR1 is SGHDN and CDR2 is FVKESK. The CDR3 DNA sequence: TGTGCCAGCAGCCAAGATCTCGTGGGACAGGCGATTTCAGATACGCAGTATTTT. Translation gives CASSQDLVGQAISDTQYF.

The genes are TRBV2 and TRBJ2-5; D not certain. The closer fit of TRBJ2-7 to the DNA end suggests the J call may be wrong. The CDR3 runs 14 residues. Per germline, CDR1 SNHLY and CDR2 FYNNEI. The CDR3 protein is CASSEALLNYEQYF. For the CDR3, the DNA is TGTGCCAGCAGTGAAGCGCTTCTGAACTACGAGCAGTACTTC.

This clone was detected only a few times. V is TRBV6-4 and J is TRBJ1-5; maybe TRBD1 (6 bases). Trimming stripped 5 bases from V and 5 bases from J, with 10 bases between. Germline V gives CDR1 MRHNA, CDR2 SNTAGT. This CDR3 spans 13 amino acids. The CDR3 sequence is CASSQGGDQPQHF. The CDR3 DNA follows: TGTGCCAGCAGTCAAGGGGGTGATCAGCCCCAGCATTTT.

This clone has only a few counts. V and J are TRBV5-4 and TRBJ2-1, with 8 bases aligning to TRBD2. In germline, CDR1 is SGHNT, CDR2 YYREEE (reference sequence). V trimming: 4 bases; J trimming: 4 bases; junction bases outside the gene matches: 10. The CDR3 is 16 residues long. The CDR3 bases are TGTGCCAGCAGCCTGGGAGGGGCTAGCGGGTACAATGAGCAGTTCTTC. Protein sequence: CASSLGGASGYNEQFF. The whole variable domain, remainder taken from reference TRBV5-4 and TRBJ2-1, is ETGVTQSPTHLIKTRGQQVTLRCSSQSGHNTVSWYQQALGQGPQFIFQYYREEENGRGNFPPRFSGLQFPNYSSELNVNALELDDSALYLCASSLGGASGYNEQFFGPGTRLTVL.

The chain combines TRBV5-5 with TRBJ1-1; TRBD1 might be the D (6 bases). Trimming shortened V by 3 bases and J by 2 bases, and 11 bases separated the two germline ends. Germline loops: CDR1 SGHKS, CDR2 YYEKEE (reference sequence). This CDR3 is 14 amino acids long. The DNA of the CDR3 is TGTGCCAGCAGCTCCGGGACAAGAAACACTGAAGCTTTCTTT. Translation: CASSSGTRNTEAFF.

The genes are TRBV19 and TRBJ2-3; TRBD2 matches 8 bases. J gave up 4 bases and V 2 bases, and 8 bases lay outside the gene matches. Germline assignment: CDR1 LNHDA and CDR2 SQIVND (reference sequence). There are 16 residues in the CDR3. As DNA, the CDR3 is TGTGCCAGTAGTATACGTTTCAGCGGGAGCCCAGATACGCAGTATTTT. Its translation is CASSIRFSGSPDTQYF.

The gene calls are TRBV6-9 and TRBJ1-2; 12 bases agree with TRBD1. Trimming took 7 bases from V and 6 from J; bases not matched to a gene: 9. Germline assignment: CDR1 MNHGY and CDR2 SVAAGI. The CDR3 sequence is 15 residues long. CDR3 nucleotide sequence: TGTGCCAGCACCCCCCTGAGGGACAGGGGGCATGGCTACACCTTC. Translating gives CASTPLRDRGHGYTF.

This chain joins TRBV5-1 and TRBJ1-4; D might be TRBD1 (6 bases). The V and J ends lost 3 bases and 6 bases respectively, with 15 bases between them. There are 15 residues in the CDR3. Per germline, CDR1 SGHRS and CDR2 YFSETQ. The CDR3 nucleotides are TGCGCCAGCAGCTCGTACGGGGGGCCAGATGAAAAACTGTTTTTT. Encoded protein: CASSSYGGPDEKLFF.

V is TRBV7-6 and J is TRBJ2-5, with 7 bases identical to TRBD1. There are 14 residues in the CDR3. J was trimmed by 5 bases and V by 5 bases; bases with no gene match: 8. Germline V gene sequence: CDR1 SGHVS, CDR2 FNYEAQ. The CDR3 sequence is CASSDTGVVETQYF. The DNA of the CDR3 is TGTGCCAGCAGCGACACAGGGGTGGTGGAGACCCAGTACTTC.

For the CDR3, the DNA is TGTGCCTGGAGTGTGTCGTGGCGGGAGGACACAGATACGCAGTATTTT. Translated: CAWSVSWREDTDTQYF. This sequence joins TRBV30 and TRBJ2-3; 8 nucleotides match TRBD2. The CDR3 is made up of 16 amino acids. Germline values: CDR1 GTSNPN, CDR2 SVGIG (reference sequence). J gave up 2 bases and V 0 bases, and 7 bases lay outside the gene matches.

In nucleotides, the CDR3 is TGTGCTAGTGGTTTGGAGACAGGGCCCTACGAGCAGTACTTC. Translation gives CASGLETGPYEQYF. This rearrangement joins TRBV12-5 to TRBJ2-7; 7 bases agree with TRBD1. V shed 1 base, J shed 2 bases, and the junction held 2 bases outside the gene matches. The germline gives CDR1 LGHNT, CDR2 FRNRAP. CDR3 length equals 14 residues.

CDR3 loop: CASTPLGARGYTF. Written as DNA, the CDR3 is TGTGCCAGCACCCCCCTGGGGGCCAGGGGCTACACCTTC. J is TRBJ1-2 and V is TRBV6-5; tentatively, D is TRBD1 (6 bases). V was clipped by 7 bases and J by 8 bases, with 17 bases between them. The V gene's germline CDR1 is MNHEY and CDR2 SVGAGI. The CDR3 runs to 13 residues.

The chain recombines TRBV6-1 with TRBJ2-2, with 10 bases aligning to TRBD2. With 4 bases clipped from V and 4 bases from J, the junction kept 6 bases outside the gene matches. This CDR3 spans 16 amino acids. Looked up from germline, CDR1 is MNHNS and CDR2 is SASEGT. The DNA of the CDR3 is TGTGCCAGCAGTGGTATAGCGGGGGGTGCCACCGGGGAGCTGTTTTTT. It yields the protein CASSGIAGGATGELFF.

The sample holds one count of this clone. This chain uses TRBV30 with TRBJ2-7, with 12 positions matching TRBD1. This CDR3 has 14 residues. Germline CDR1 is GTSNPN and CDR2 is SVGIG (reference sequence). Trimming cost V 5 bases and J 0 bases; bases outside gene matches: 2. The CDR3 DNA reads TGTGCCTGGGGGGACAGGGGGCTCTCCTACGAGCAGTACTTC. Its protein product is CAWGDRGLSYEQYF.

The sample holds one count of this clone. The chain couples TRBV30 to TRBJ1-4, with TRBD1 identical over 7 bases. Germline-derived CDR1 and CDR2 are GTSNPN and SVGIG (reference sequence). The CDR3 length is 14 residues. V was pared by 3 bases and J by 5 bases, with 6 bases of the junction left unmatched. CDR3 nucleotide sequence: TGTGCCTGGAGCCTAGGGACAGTGAATGAAAAACTGTTTTTT. Amino acids: CAWSLGTVNEKLFF.

This chain joins TRBV11-2 and TRBJ1-4; D uncertain. The length of the CDR3 is 14 residues. In germline, CDR1 is SGHAT, CDR2 FQNNGV. V lost 3 bases and J lost 6, with 11 bases in between. CDR3 region: CASSFRTTDEKLFF. The DNA of the CDR3 is TGTGCCAGCAGCTTCCGAACCACGGATGAAAAACTGTTTTTT.

The V and J genes are TRBV12-5 and TRBJ2-5; D might be TRBD2 (5 bases). The DNA end lines up better with TRBJ2-7; the J call may be wrong. From germline, CDR1 is LGHNT and CDR2 FRNRAP. The CDR3 loop spans 13 amino acids. CDR3 in DNA: TGTGCTAGTGGCCGCGGACTGATCTACGAGCAGTACTTC. Residues: CASGRGLIYEQYF.

In this sample, this clone turned up once. V and J are TRBV29-1 and TRBJ2-2, with a possible D match to TRBD1 (6 bases). The CDR3 is made up of 12 amino acids. Trimming took off 4 bases at V and 7 bases at J, with 10 bases between the two ends. The germline gives CDR1 SQVTM, CDR2 ANQGSEA. The CDR3 is CSVVQGNGELFF. Here the CDR3 DNA reads TGCAGCGTTGTACAGGGTAACGGGGAGCTGTTTTTT.

The chain employs TRBV18 and TRBJ1-2; D ambiguous. V was cut by 2 bases and J by 2 bases, with 9 bases left in between. Looked up from germline, CDR1 is KGHSH and CDR2 is LQKENI. The CDR3 extends over 14 amino acids. Here the CDR3 DNA reads TGTGCCAGCTCACCAGCGTCCCCAAACTATGGCTACACCTTC. Translated: CASSPASPNYGYTF.

This clone has a handful of counts. The chain joins TRBV6-1 to TRBJ1-6, with 8 nucleotides matching TRBD1. With 3 bases clipped from V and 3 bases from J, the junction kept 4 bases outside the gene matches. CDR1 is MNHNS and CDR2 is SASEGT in the germline V gene. The CDR3 covers 16 residues. The CDR3 here is CASSEATGVYNSPLHF. In nucleotides, the CDR3 is TGTGCCAGCAGTGAGGCGACAGGGGTCTATAATTCACCCCTCCACTTT.

The chain is built from TRBV14 and TRBJ2-5, with D possibly being TRBD2 (6 bases). The CDR3 sequence is 14 residues long. CDR1 is SGHDN, CDR2 FVKESK, per germline. Trimming removed 0 bases at V and 11 bases at J, with 16 bases between. The CDR3 DNA follows: TGTGCCAGCAGCCAAGAAGGTTCTTGGAGGGAGCAGTACTTC. It is translated as CASSQEGSWREQYF.

This clone came up once. The CDR3, as DNA: TGTGCCAGTAGGACTAGTAGCCTCTCCTACAATGAGCAGTTCTTC. Protein: CASRTSSLSYNEQFF. This chain connects TRBV19 to TRBJ2-1, with D possibly being TRBD2 (6 bases). Per the germline V gene, CDR1 is LNHDA and CDR2 is SQIVND (reference sequence). Trimming pared 6 bases from V and 0 bases from J, leaving 12 bases between. This CDR3 contains 15 residues.